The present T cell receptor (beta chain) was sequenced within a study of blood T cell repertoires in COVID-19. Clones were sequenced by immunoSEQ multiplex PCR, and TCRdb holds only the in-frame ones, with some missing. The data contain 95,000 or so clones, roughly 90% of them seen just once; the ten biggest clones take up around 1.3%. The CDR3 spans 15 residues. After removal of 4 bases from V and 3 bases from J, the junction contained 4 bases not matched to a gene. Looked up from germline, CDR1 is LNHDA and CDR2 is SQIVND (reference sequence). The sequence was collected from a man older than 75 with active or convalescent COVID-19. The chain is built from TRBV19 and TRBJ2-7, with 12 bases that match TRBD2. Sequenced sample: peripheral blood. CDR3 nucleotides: TGTGCCAGTAGTAAAGGACTAGCGGGGAACTACGAGCAGTACTTC. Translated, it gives CASSKGLAGNYEQYF.